This T cell receptor (beta chain) emerged from a study of control samples from healthy donors and cancer patients. Clones were read by immunoSEQ multiplex PCR, and TCRdb kept only the in-frame ones, dropping some. The sample has approximately 7,000 clones, over 70% seen once. Trimming took 6 bases from V and 0 from J, leaving 15 bases between them. CDR3 length equals 16 residues. The germline V gene has CDR1 LNHDA and CDR2 SQIVND (reference sequence). Sequences were obtained from formalin-fixed, paraffin-embedded tissue. The rearrangement uses TRBV19 and TRBJ1-5; D not resolved. The TCR originated in a male donor with melanoma. This chain's CDR3 is CASSFELGYSNQPQHF. Here the CDR3 DNA reads TGTGCCAGTAGCTTCGAGCTAGGGTATAGCAATCAGCCCCAGCATTTT.